Shown below are 22 T cell receptor beta chains from a single sample sequenced in a study of cytomegalovirus exposure and HLA in healthy donors (TCRdb year 2017). The receptor library was made with the immunoSEQ multiplex PCR assay. The multiplex PCR relied on a mix of 60 forward primers for TCR Vbeta segments and 13 reverse primers for TCR Jbeta segments. TCRdb provides this immuneACCESS table in a form limited to in-frame rearrangements. Some clones are lacking; in checked studies, under half of them reflect an unresolved V gene, and why the rest are absent is not known. The table for this sample records 150,000 to 200,000 clones. Of the sample, about 0.79% falls within the top ten clones. The material sequenced was PBMCs. All receptors come from a woman aged 18-29 years in good health and CMV-seropositive.

V gene TRBV7-9 combines with J gene TRBJ2-1, with D possibly being TRBD1 (6 bases). The CDR3 is 18 amino acids. CDR1 is SEHNR and CDR2 is FQNEAQ in the germline V gene (reference sequence). V gave up 5 bases and J gave up 7 bases, with 27 bases separating them. Here the CDR3 DNA reads TGTGCCAGCAGCCTCCCGCAACTAGGCAGGGGTGGGAAAAATGAGCAGTTCTTC. It translates to CASSLPQLGRGGKNEQFF.

V and J are TRBV5-1 and TRBJ2-1, with a weak D call TRBD1 (6 bases). Trimming left V 4 bases short and J 4 bases short, with 12 bases between. Germline CDR1 and CDR2: SGHRS and YFSETQ. This CDR3 is built from 14 residues. The CDR3 DNA sequence: TGCGCCAGCAGCCGACAGGAGCCATACAATGAGCAGTTCTTC. Translation: CASSRQEPYNEQFF.

A word on this clone: Mismatch with germline at one junction end may stem from a read error. The rearrangement joins TRBV7-2 to TRBJ2-7, with a tentative D call TRBD1 (6 bases). The germline CDR1 and CDR2 sequences are SGHTA and FQGNSA. This CDR3 spans 13 amino acids. For the CDR3, the DNA is TGTGCCAGCAGCAGACTTACGGACAGTCGGGCGGATTTC. Amino acids: CASSRLTDSRADF.

The chain is built from TRBV10-2 and TRBJ1-2; 8 nucleotides agree with TRBD1. Germline V gene lookup returns CDR1 WSHSY and CDR2 SAAADI. This CDR3 comprises 17 residues. V was clipped by 8 bases and J by 8 bases; unmatched bases: 22. The CDR3 spells CASLLIGTGRSSRGYTF. The CDR3 DNA reads TGCGCCAGCCTGTTGATCGGGACAGGTCGATCTTCGAGGGGCTACACCTTC.

The V and J genes are TRBV23-1 and TRBJ2-2, with 7 nucleotides matching TRBD1. TRBV23-1 is an ORF, and what it does is uncertain. This CDR3 region has 15 residues. Losses at the gene ends were 1 base for V and 7 bases for J; bases not matched to a gene: 6. In nucleotides, the CDR3 is TGCGCCAGCAGTCAATTTGACAGGGACATCGGGGAGCTGTTTTTT. It yields the protein CASSQFDRDIGELFF.

The chain recombines TRBV4-3 with TRBJ2-2, with TRBD1 identical over 8 bases. J gave up 8 bases and V 1 base, and 12 bases lay outside the gene matches. The CDR3 has 17 amino acids. Germline-derived CDR1 and CDR2 are LGHNA and YSLEER. CDR3 coding DNA: TGCGCCAGCAGCCAAGTTCCGAGCAGGGGGCTAGGTGGGGAGCTGTTTTTT. Encoded protein: CASSQVPSRGLGGELFF.

This sequence joins TRBV11-3 and TRBJ2-1; 7 bases agree with TRBD2. The V segment lost 1 base and the J segment 2 bases; nucleotides outside the gene matches: 5. The CDR3 covers 16 residues. CDR1 SGHNT and CDR2 YENEEA come from the germline V gene. CDR3 sequence: CASSLGGGGPYNEQFF. The CDR3 DNA is TGTGCCAGCAGCTTAGGTGGGGGGGGACCCTACAATGAGCAGTTCTTC.

The chain links TRBV5-4 to TRBJ2-5; 7 nucleotides agree with TRBD2. V shed 4 bases and J 3 bases; nucleotides not matched to a gene: 9. Germline V gene lookup returns CDR1 SGHNT and CDR2 YYREEE (reference sequence). CDR3 length: 15 residues. CDR3 sequence: CASSGYRLAEETQYF. The CDR3 DNA sequence: TGTGCCAGCAGCGGATATCGACTAGCAGAAGAGACCCAGTACTTC.

The J gene is TRBJ1-4, the V gene TRBV11-3; D uncertain. Germline V gene sequence: CDR1 SGHNT, CDR2 YENEEA. V lost 4 bases to trimming and J lost 4 bases, with 16 bases between them. There are 16 residues in the CDR3. Here the CDR3 DNA reads TGTGCCAGCAGCTCGTGGACCCGAGGGCTTAATGAAAAACTGTTTTTT. It specifies CASSSWTRGLNEKLFF.

The rearrangement links TRBV7-2 to TRBJ2-2; D might be TRBD2 (6 bases). From germline, CDR1 is SGHTA and CDR2 FQGNSA. V was trimmed by 5 bases and J by 4 bases, leaving 11 bases between them. This CDR3 has 14 residues. The CDR3 is CASSPGLATGELFF. In DNA form, the CDR3 reads TGTGCCAGCAGCCCGGGACTTGCCACCGGGGAGCTGTTTTTT.

The chain is built from TRBV11-2 and TRBJ1-1, with D unresolved. Trimming shortened V by 5 bases and J by 0 bases, and 22 bases separated the two germline ends. This CDR3 region has 18 residues. Germline CDR1 and CDR2: SGHAT and FQNNGV. The chain's CDR3 is CASSPIGVFALLNTEAFF. CDR3 DNA sequence: TGTGCCAGCAGCCCTATCGGAGTTTTTGCTTTGTTGAACACTGAAGCTTTCTTT.

V gene TRBV7-3 combines with J gene TRBJ1-1; unclear D gene. The V and J ends lost 6 bases and 8 bases respectively, with 10 bases between them. This CDR3 is 11 amino acids long. Per germline, CDR1 SGHTA and CDR2 FQGTGA. CDR3 sequence: CASRTGEEAFF. CDR3 in DNA: TGTGCCAGCAGGACGGGAGAAGAAGCTTTCTTT.

The chain combines TRBV7-2 with TRBJ2-5; TRBD2 matches at 15 bases. The junction had 5 bases not matched to a gene; V was cut back by 5 bases and J by 4 bases. This CDR3 is 16 amino acids long. Germline CDR1 reads SGHTA; CDR2 reads FQGNSA. CDR3 loop: CASSIRTSGGGETQYF. The CDR3 coding sequence is TGTGCCAGCAGCATTCGGACTAGCGGGGGGGGAGAGACCCAGTACTTC. The whole variable domain, remainder taken from reference TRBV7-2 and TRBJ2-5, is GAGVSQSPSNKVTEKGKDVELRCDPISGHTALYWYRQSLGQGLEFLIYFQGNSAPDKSGLPSDRFSAERTGGSVSTLTIQRTQQEDSAVYLCASSIRTSGGGETQYFGPGTRLLVL.

The genes are TRBV6-5 and TRBJ1-1; 9 positions agree with TRBD1. The CDR3 runs 14 residues. After removal of 6 bases from V and 5 bases from J, the junction contained 7 bases not matched to a gene. Germline V gene data show CDR1 as MNHEY and CDR2 as SVGAGI. The CDR3 DNA follows: TGTGCCAGCAGCTTGAGGACAGGGGAGACTGAAGCTTTCTTT. It is translated as CASSLRTGETEAFF.

This chain connects TRBV5-4 to TRBJ1-1; 8 bases line up with TRBD1. CDR1 is SGHNT and CDR2 is YYREEE in the germline V gene (reference sequence). J gave up 5 bases and V 4 bases, and 10 bases lay outside the gene matches. The CDR3 totals 15 residues. The CDR3 sequence: CASSPDPTGDTEAFF. CDR3 coding DNA: TGTGCCAGCAGCCCGGACCCGACAGGGGATACTGAAGCTTTCTTT.

This chain links TRBV19 with TRBJ2-3; 9 nucleotides agree with TRBD1. Germline V gives CDR1 LNHDA, CDR2 SQIVND (reference sequence). Germline trimming cut 6 bases from V and 6 bases from J; bases unmatched to any gene: 4. The CDR3 is made up of 13 amino acids. CDR3 in DNA: TGTGCCAGTAGGGGACAGGGTACGGATACGCAGTATTTT. This encodes CASRGQGTDTQYF.

The rearrangement uses TRBV20-1 and TRBJ1-1, with 8 bases aligning to TRBD1. Losses at the gene ends were 6 bases for V and 6 bases for J; bases not matched to a gene: 3. CDR3 length: 11 residues. The germline CDR1 and CDR2 sequences are DFQATT and SNEGSKA (reference sequence). CDR3: CSATDRAEAFF. For the CDR3, the DNA is TGCAGTGCAACGGACAGGGCTGAAGCTTTCTTT.

The chain couples TRBV4-1 to TRBJ2-3; 10 nucleotides line up with TRBD2. The CDR3 consists of 15 residues. V lost 0 bases to trimming and J lost 7 bases; unmatched junction nucleotides: 4. CDR1 is MGHRA, CDR2 YSYEKL, per germline. This CDR3 is CASSQESGGANTQYF. The CDR3 DNA reads TGCGCCAGCAGCCAAGAGAGCGGGGGGGCAAATACGCAGTATTTT.

The CDR3 sequence is CASSYTRFAGANVLTF. CDR3 coding DNA: TGTGCCAGCAGTTACACGAGGTTTGCTGGGGCCAACGTCCTGACTTTC. The V and J genes are TRBV6-5 and TRBJ2-6; D remains ambiguous. The germline V gene has CDR1 MNHEY and CDR2 SVGAGI. Between the trimmed V and J ends, which lost 2 bases and 2 bases, there was a span of 10 bases. The CDR3 sequence is 16 residues long.

DNA of the CDR3: TGTGCCAGCAGCTTGGTCCTAGCCGGAACAGAGACCCAGTACTTC. Translated, it gives CASSLVLAGTETQYF. V usage is TRBV5-4 and J usage is TRBJ2-5; tentatively, D is TRBD2 (5 bases). The CDR3 has 15 residues. Germline V gene data show CDR1 as SGHNT and CDR2 as YYREEE (reference sequence). Trimming left V 0 bases short and J 4 bases short, with 13 bases between.

J is TRBJ2-1 and V is TRBV6-1, with 15 bases matching TRBD2. The CDR3 spans 15 residues. Unmatched junction bases numbered 6, after V lost 7 bases and J lost 8 bases. CDR1 is MNHNS and CDR2 is SASEGT in the germline V gene. The CDR3 DNA is TGTGCCAGCAACGGACTAGCGGGGGGGCGTGATGAGCAGTTCTTC. Translated: CASNGLAGGRDEQFF.

Note on this clone: At one boundary the junction diverges from the germline segment, which might be a read error. This sequence joins TRBV7-2 and TRBJ1-5, with TRBD1 matching 7 bases. Germline values: CDR1 SGHTA, CDR2 FQGNSA. This CDR3 is built from 17 residues. CDR3: CASSLDWTGYSNQPRHF. CDR3 DNA: TGTGCCAGCAGCTTAGACTGGACAGGCTATAGCAATCAGCCCCGGCATTTT.